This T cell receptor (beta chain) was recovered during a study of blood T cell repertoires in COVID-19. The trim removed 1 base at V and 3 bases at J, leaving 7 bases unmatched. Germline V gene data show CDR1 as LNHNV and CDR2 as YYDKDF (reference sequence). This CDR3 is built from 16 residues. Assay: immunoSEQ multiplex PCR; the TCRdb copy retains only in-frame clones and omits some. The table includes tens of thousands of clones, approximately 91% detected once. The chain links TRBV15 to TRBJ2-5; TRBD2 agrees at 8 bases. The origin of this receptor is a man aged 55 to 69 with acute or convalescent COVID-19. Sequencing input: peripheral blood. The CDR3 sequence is CATSRAGRGGEETQYF. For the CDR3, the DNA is TGTGCCACCAGCAGAGCGGGACGGGGGGGAGAAGAGACCCAGTACTTC.